What follows are 21 T cell receptor beta chains derived from one specimen sequenced in a study of blood T cell repertoires in COVID-19. Generated by immunoSEQ multiplex PCR, the TCRdb table keeps only in-frame clones and is missing some. The data contain over 150,000 clones, 94% of them seen just once; the ten biggest clones take up 0.7% to 0.8%. The specimen was peripheral blood. The receptors here all came from a man between 25 and 39 years old with COVID-19, enrolled during active disease.

The J gene is TRBJ1-2, the V gene TRBV5-1, with 8 bases lining up with TRBD1. There are 14 residues in the CDR3. V shed 0 bases, J shed 7 bases, and the junction held 5 bases outside the gene matches. Germline V gives CDR1 SGHRS, CDR2 YFSETQ. As DNA, the CDR3 is TGCGCCAGCAGCTTGGCCCAGGGGGCTCGTGGCTACACCTTC. This gives the protein CASSLAQGARGYTF. Full variable domain (missing parts from reference TRBV5-1 and TRBJ1-2): KAGVTQTPRYLIKTRGQQVTLSCSPISGHRSVSWYQQTPGQGLQFLFEYFSETQRNKGNFPGRFSGRQFSNSRSEMNVSTLELGDSALYLCASSLAQGARGYTFGSGTRLTVV.

This clone was detected only once. This chain links TRBV10-1 with TRBJ1-2, with 9 bases aligning to TRBD1. Unmatched junction bases numbered 10, after V lost 4 bases and J lost 4 bases. In germline, CDR1 is WNHNN, CDR2 SYGVQD (reference sequence). The CDR3 is made up of 16 amino acids. CDR3: CASSATGGKTSYGYTF. The CDR3 DNA reads TGCGCCAGCAGTGCAACAGGGGGCAAAACTTCCTATGGCTACACCTTC.

The J gene is TRBJ2-1, the V gene TRBV19, with 10 bases identical to TRBD1. From germline, CDR1 is LNHDA and CDR2 SQIVND (reference sequence). This CDR3 is 15 amino acids long. V trimming: 6 bases; J trimming: 2 bases; junction bases outside the gene matches: 4. CDR3: CASRTGQGPYNEQFF. The CDR3 DNA sequence: TGTGCCAGTAGGACGGGACAGGGGCCCTACAATGAGCAGTTCTTC.

The chain joins TRBV9 to TRBJ1-6, with D possibly being TRBD1 (5 bases). CDR1 and CDR2 from the germline V gene are SGDLS and YYNGEE. This CDR3 is built from 16 residues. The ends were cut back, 4 bases at V and 5 bases at J, with 16 bases in the middle. The CDR3 DNA sequence: TGTGCCAGCAGCCTCCAGGGTAGTTCGAATAATTCACCCCTCCACTTT. The encoded protein is CASSLQGSSNNSPLHF.

The genes are TRBV2 and TRBJ1-1, with TRBD1 matching over 8 bases. The CDR3 is 14 residues long. Germline CDR1 SNHLY, CDR2 FYNNEI. Losses at the gene ends were 7 bases for V and 1 base for J; bases not matched to a gene: 5. The CDR3 sequence: CASNRGGGNTEAFF. CDR3 in DNA: TGTGCCAGCAACAGGGGGGGAGGGAACACTGAAGCTTTCTTT.

This clone was counted a few times. V usage is TRBV6-5 and J usage is TRBJ2-2; D is ambiguous. The CDR3 runs 12 residues. Germline values: CDR1 MNHEY, CDR2 SVGAGI. The V gene lost 6 bases and the J gene lost 11 bases, with 13 bases spanning the gap. This CDR3 is CASSPDGDELFF. The CDR3 region has the DNA TGTGCCAGCAGCCCCGACGGAGACGAGCTGTTTTTT.

Only one count was recorded for this clone. The chain couples TRBV9 to TRBJ2-5, with 7 positions matching TRBD1. CDR3 length: 15 amino acids. Per germline, CDR1 SGDLS and CDR2 YYNGEE. V lost 2 bases to trimming and J lost 2 bases; unmatched junction nucleotides: 6. The CDR3, as DNA: TGTGCCAGCAGCGTCTGGGACAGACAACAAGAGACCCAGTACTTC. Translation: CASSVWDRQQETQYF.

V usage is TRBV10-2 and J usage is TRBJ2-1, with a tentative D call TRBD2 (5 bases). The CDR3 loop spans 14 amino acids. Trimming left V 2 bases short and J 0 bases short, with 5 bases between. Germline V CDR1 and CDR2: WSHSY, SAAADI. The CDR3 sequence is CASSEGSSYNEQFF. DNA of the CDR3: TGCGCCAGCAGTGAGGGGAGCTCCTACAATGAGCAGTTCTTC.

The V call is TRBV5-5, the J call TRBJ1-6, with D possibly TRBD1 on 5 matching bases. V lost 0 bases and J 7 bases, leaving 11 bases between the germline ends. The CDR3 totals 15 residues. Germline V gene lookup returns CDR1 SGHKS and CDR2 YYEKEE (reference sequence). In DNA form, the CDR3 reads TGTGCCAGCAGCTTGGACAGGCCCATAAATTCACCCCTCCACTTT. This encodes CASSLDRPINSPLHF.

The rearrangement links TRBV2 to TRBJ1-1, with 7 nucleotides matching TRBD1. This CDR3 spans 13 amino acids. Trimming cost V 8 bases and J 4 bases; bases outside gene matches: 7. CDR1 is SNHLY and CDR2 is FYNNEI in the germline V gene. CDR3 nucleotides: TGTGCCAGCGGAGGGGGCCGAAGCACTGAAGCTTTCTTT. Its protein is CASGGGRSTEAFF.

The chain joins TRBV20-1 to TRBJ2-7, with TRBD2 as a possible D gene (6 bases). Germline V CDR1 and CDR2: DFQATT, SNEGSKA (reference sequence). Trimming stripped 3 bases from V and 3 bases from J, with 15 bases between. This CDR3 spans 14 amino acids. CDR3 DNA: TGCAGTGCTAGTCCCGCGGGATCATTCTACGAGCAGTACTTC. Residues: CSASPAGSFYEQYF.

J is TRBJ2-7 and V is TRBV10-3; 9 bases agree with TRBD2. This CDR3 spans 17 amino acids. Germline loops: CDR1 ENHRY, CDR2 SYGVKD. After removal of 4 bases from V and 0 bases from J, the junction contained 10 bases not matched to a gene. CDR3 sequence: CAISGNSGGRSSYEQYF. The CDR3, as DNA: TGTGCCATCAGTGGTAATAGCGGGGGCAGGAGCTCCTACGAGCAGTACTTC.

The sample holds one count of this clone. This rearrangement joins TRBV12-3 or TRBV12-4 to TRBJ1-2; tentatively, D is TRBD1 (5 bases). V lost 5 bases to trimming and J lost 5 bases, with 12 bases between them. The CDR3 is 13 amino acids. The CDR3 bases are TGTGCCAGCAGTCTTTCACAGGATTATGGCTACACCTTC. Its protein product is CASSLSQDYGYTF.

This sequence joins TRBV7-9 and TRBJ2-4; a possible D gene is TRBD1 (5 bases). This CDR3 region has 15 residues. V shed 7 bases and J shed 5 bases, with 18 bases lying between them. The germline V gene has CDR1 SEHNR and CDR2 FQNEAQ (reference sequence). The CDR3 protein is CASTPFVTDQNIQYF. The DNA of the CDR3 is TGTGCCAGCACTCCTTTTGTGACAGACCAAAACATTCAGTACTTC.

This sequence joins TRBV3-1 (or the pseudogene TRBV3-2) and TRBJ2-6; TRBD1 matches at 7 bases. Germline V lookup: CDR1 LGHDT, CDR2 YNNKEL (reference sequence). The V segment lost 3 bases and the J segment 16 bases; nucleotides outside the gene matches: 6. The CDR3 is 12 residues long. The CDR3 DNA sequence: TGTGCCAGCAGCCAGACCAACAGGGGACTGACTTTC. Its translation is CASSQTNRGLTF.

The chain joins TRBV10-3 to TRBJ1-1; D call uncertain. The CDR3 sequence is 11 residues long. CDR1 is ENHRY, CDR2 SYGVKD, per germline. V gave up 6 bases and J gave up 7 bases, with 9 bases separating them. As DNA, the CDR3 is TGTGCCATCAGAGAACAGAATGAAGCTTTCTTT. Protein sequence: CAIREQNEAFF.

The table lists this clone with a count of one. The chain has TRBV6-5 and TRBJ2-5, with D possibly matching TRBD2 (5 bases). Germline V gene sequence: CDR1 MNHEY, CDR2 SVGAGI. Trimming took off 5 bases at V and 3 bases at J, with 13 bases between the two ends. This CDR3 is built from 14 residues. This CDR3 reads CASSLVSAEETQYF. The CDR3 coding sequence is TGTGCCAGCAGTCTGGTTAGCGCAGAAGAGACCCAGTACTTC.

This clone was seen a single time. The chain couples TRBV3-1 (or the pseudogene TRBV3-2) to TRBJ2-3; D unclear. The CDR3 runs to 15 residues. V was trimmed by 0 bases and J by 4 bases, leaving 11 bases between them. CDR1 is LGHDT and CDR2 is YNNKEL in the germline V gene (reference sequence). CDR3 bases: TGTGCCAGCAGCCAAGAGAGAGGCCGGGCAGATACGCAGTATTTT. This translates into CASSQERGRADTQYF.

The chain carries TRBV15 and TRBJ2-5; D gene uncertain. Trimming stripped 5 bases from V and 2 bases from J, with 15 bases between. This CDR3 is 15 amino acids long. CDR1 and CDR2 from the germline V gene are LNHNV and YYDKDF (reference sequence). The CDR3 sequence: CATSPSFGRQETQYF. CDR3 DNA: TGTGCCACCAGCCCCTCCTTCGGCAGGCAAGAGACCCAGTACTTC.

The chain recombines TRBV6-5 with TRBJ2-5; 7 nucleotides align to TRBD1. This CDR3 region has 14 residues. Germline values: CDR1 MNHEY, CDR2 SVGAGI. V shed 8 bases, J shed 3 bases, and the junction held 9 bases outside the gene matches. CDR3 sequence: CASWKGANKETQYF. The CDR3 nucleotides read TGTGCCAGCTGGAAGGGGGCGAATAAAGAGACCCAGTACTTC.

V usage is TRBV3-1 (or the pseudogene TRBV3-2) and J usage is TRBJ1-5; no clear D. V was shortened by 1 base and J by 0 bases, with 10 bases between the two germline ends. The germline CDR1 and CDR2 sequences are LGHDT and YNNKEL (reference sequence). The CDR3 totals 16 residues. The DNA for the CDR3 is TGTGCCAGCAGCCAAGGGAGGGATTATAGCAATCAGCCCCAGCATTTT. Its translation: CASSQGRDYSNQPQHF.